The clone carrying this T cell receptor beta chain was detected once. Its antigen is not known. This record belongs to a study of cytotoxic CD8 clonotypes in ibrutinib-treated CLL. General study findings and limits: The study found public clonotypes uncommon, contracting or stable on treatment.

TCRdb keeps only in-frame clones here, not all; method: immunoSEQ multiplex PCR. Here the sample spans a few thousand clones, 68% being singletons. Per the germline V gene, CDR1 is LNHDA and CDR2 is SQIVND (reference sequence). V was cut by 1 base and J by 6 bases, with 9 bases left in between. The CDR3 is 14 residues long. The gene calls are TRBV19 and TRBJ2-2; D uncertain. The source was PBMCs, collected before ibrutinib treatment. The TCR sequence derives from a human donor with chronic lymphocytic leukemia. Here the CDR3 DNA reads TGTGCCAGTAGTATAGTCGTCGGACCCGGGGAGCTGTTTTTT. Translated: CASSIVVGPGELFF.